The 19 T cell receptor beta chains given below trace back to one sample, sequenced in a study of blood T cells in healthy people across ages. PCR was performed a second time for about 6 to 12 cycles using a sample-barcoded 5' primer and a J-beta primer mix. TCRdb re-called the 5' RACE reads through MiXCR, storing one row per CDR3 protein. The sample records 1.5 million to 2 million distinct CDR3 sequences, just under 50% being singletons. Source material: blood. The receptors come from a woman aged 35 to 49 in good health.

The chain recombines TRBV11-2 with TRBJ2-7; 8 bases line up with TRBD1. Trimming cost V 3 bases and J 4 bases; bases outside gene matches: 8. Germline lookup yields CDR1 SGHAT and CDR2 FQNNGV. This CDR3 region has 15 residues. The chain's CDR3 is CASSLDRVPQYEQYF. The CDR3 region has the DNA TGTGCCAGCAGCTTGGACAGGGTCCCTCAATACGAGCAGTACTTC.

This clonotype occurred a few times. The chain couples TRBV4-2 to TRBJ1-2; D remains ambiguous. Germline values: CDR1 LGHNA, CDR2 YNFKEQ. The CDR3 consists of 12 residues. V was cut by 0 bases and J by 7 bases, with 6 bases left in between. In nucleotides, the CDR3 is TGTGCCAGCAGCCAAGATTACAGTGGCTACACCTTC. Its protein is CASSQDYSGYTF.

The chain joins TRBV5-1 to TRBJ2-1; D is unresolved. Germline loops: CDR1 SGHRS, CDR2 YFSETQ. There are 14 residues in the CDR3. The V and J ends lost 1 base and 8 bases respectively, with 13 bases between them. The CDR3 DNA is TGCGCCAGCAGCTTGCTGTCGTCGCTCGATGAGCAGTTCTTC. It translates to CASSLLSSLDEQFF.

The CDR3 nucleotides are TGCAGTGCTCCTCGGGACAGACTAACAGATACGCAGTATTTT. This gives the protein CSAPRDRLTDTQYF. The chain has TRBV20-1 and TRBJ2-3; 7 bases are shared with TRBD1. This CDR3 is built from 14 residues. Germline V gene data show CDR1 as DFQATT and CDR2 as SNEGSKA (reference sequence). The ends lost 5 bases at V and 3 bases at J; junction bases unmatched: 8.

The chain joins TRBV7-2 to TRBJ1-2, with D possibly matching TRBD1 (6 bases). V lost 1 base to trimming and J lost 4 bases, with 10 bases between them. CDR3 length: 14 amino acids. From germline, CDR1 is SGHTA and CDR2 FQGNSA. The CDR3 region has the DNA TGTGCCAGCAGCTTAGGCGGGACAAGCTATGGCTACACCTTC. It specifies CASSLGGTSYGYTF.

Only a few counts were recorded for this clonotype. The chain carries TRBV28 and TRBJ2-5; tentatively, D is TRBD1 or TRBD2 (7 bases each). The germline V and J ends were trimmed by 6 bases and 4 bases, with 18 bases remaining between them. CDR1 and CDR2 (germline): MDHEN, SYDVKM. This CDR3 has 15 amino acids. The CDR3 DNA follows: TGTGCCAGCAGAAAGGGTCAGGGGGGGCGAGAGACCCAGTACTTC. Amino acids: CASRKGQGGRETQYF.

J is TRBJ2-7 and V is TRBV4-3; possible D gene TRBD2, 5 bases. The CDR3 runs 15 residues. From germline, CDR1 is LGHNA and CDR2 YSLEER. The V gene lost 0 bases and the J gene lost 5 bases, with 14 bases spanning the gap. CDR3 DNA sequence: TGCGCCAGCAGCCAAGACTGGAGAGGGTTTGACGAGCAGTACTTC. Residues: CASSQDWRGFDEQYF.

CDR3 DNA sequence: TGTGCCAGCAGCCTGTGGGGTGTGAACACCGGGGAGCTGTTTTTT. This gives the protein CASSLWGVNTGELFF. This rearrangement joins TRBV12-3 or TRBV12-4 to TRBJ2-2; D is unclear. Trimming cost V 6 bases and J 1 base, with 12 bases left between them. This CDR3 region has 15 residues.

This CDR3 is CASDAPGRGSYNEQFF. Written as DNA, the CDR3 is TGTGCCAGTGACGCCCCCGGCAGAGGCTCCTACAATGAGCAGTTCTTC. This chain connects TRBV9 to TRBJ2-1, with D hard to call. The V end lost 8 bases, the J end lost 0 bases, and 18 bases lay between the germline ends. The CDR3 is 16 residues long. Germline V gives CDR1 SGDLS, CDR2 YYNGEE.

Only one count was recorded for this clonotype. Germline is not matched at one junction end, which may reflect a read error. The V and J genes are TRBV14 and TRBJ2-3, with D possibly being TRBD1 or TRBD2 (5 bases each). The germline CDR1 and CDR2 sequences are SGHDN and FVKESK. The CDR3 has 13 amino acids. CDR3 coding DNA: TGTGCCAGCTTTCGGGACGGCACTGATACGCAGTATTTT. This translates into CASFRDGTDTQYF. Filled out from reference TRBV14 and TRBJ2-3, the complete variable domain reads EAGVTQFPSHSVIEKGQTVTLRCDPISGHDNLYWYRRVMGKEIKFLLHFVKESKQDESGMPNNRFLAERTGGTYSTLKVQPAELEDSGVYFCASFRDGTDTQYFGPGTRLTVL.

Only a few counts were recorded for this clonotype. This chain joins TRBV28 and TRBJ2-5; TRBD1 agrees at 7 bases. Germline V gene sequence: CDR1 MDHEN, CDR2 SYDVKM. V lost 7 bases, J lost 0 bases, and 5 bases stayed unmatched. The CDR3 consists of 14 residues. The CDR3 sequence: CASTSGTDQETQYF. The CDR3 nucleotides read TGTGCCAGCACTTCCGGGACAGACCAAGAGACCCAGTACTTC. Variable domain in full (rest from reference TRBV28 and TRBJ2-5): DVKVTQSSRYLVKRTGEKVFLECVQDMDHENMFWYRQDPGLGLRLIYFSYDVKMKEKGDIPEGYSVSREKKERFSLILESASTNQTSMYLCASTSGTDQETQYFGPGTRLLVL.

The genes are TRBV29-1 and TRBJ2-1; D unresolved. This CDR3 is built from 13 residues. V lost 5 bases and J lost 1, with 9 bases in between. CDR1 SQVTM and CDR2 ANQGSEA come from the germline V gene. CDR3: CSVTRASYNEQFF. CDR3 sequence (DNA): TGCAGCGTTACAAGGGCTTCCTACAATGAGCAGTTCTTC.

This clonotype was counted a few times. CDR3 sequence reads: CSARHPLGNEQFF. The CDR3 DNA follows: TGCAGTGCCAGACACCCCCTGGGAAATGAGCAGTTCTTC. This sequence joins TRBV20-1 and TRBJ2-1; D not certain. Germline V CDR1 and CDR2: DFQATT, SNEGSKA (reference sequence). Trimming removed 6 bases at V and 7 bases at J, with 16 bases between. This CDR3 is 13 amino acids long.

The chain carries TRBV2 and TRBJ2-1, with D tentatively TRBD1 or TRBD2 (5 bases each). The CDR3 is 14 residues long. Germline CDR1 SNHLY, CDR2 FYNNEI. The V end lost 6 bases, the J end lost 5 bases, and 14 bases lay between the germline ends. The CDR3 region has the DNA TGTGCCAGCAGACCAGGGACGCCTGACAATGAGCAGTTCTTC. Protein sequence: CASRPGTPDNEQFF.

This clonotype was counted only a few times. The chain combines TRBV20-1 with TRBJ1-5; the match to TRBD1 covers 10 bases. CDR1 and CDR2 (germline): DFQATT, SNEGSKA (reference sequence). V shed 0 bases, J shed 7 bases, and the junction held 9 bases outside the gene matches. This CDR3 is 16 amino acids long. The CDR3 DNA reads as TGCAGTGCTAGAGATACCGCTGGACAGGGGGTCCAGCCCCAGCATTTT. This gives the protein CSARDTAGQGVQPQHF.

The V call is TRBV5-1, the J call TRBJ2-5, with no clear D. Trimming stripped 0 bases from V and 5 bases from J, with 11 bases between. The CDR3 has 14 amino acids. Germline V gene lookup returns CDR1 SGHRS and CDR2 YFSETQ. CDR3 protein: CASSLGPPRETQYF. The CDR3 coding sequence is TGCGCCAGCAGCTTGGGCCCCCCGAGGGAGACCCAGTACTTC.

Details on this clonotype: An end of the junction differs from the germline gene, which may be a read error. V gene TRBV12-3 or TRBV12-4 combines with J gene TRBJ2-7; D may be TRBD2 (5 bases). There are 12 residues in the CDR3. CDR3 residues: CVSSFDYYEQYF. As DNA, the CDR3 is TGTGTCAGCAGTTTCGACTACTACGAGCAGTACTTC.

The chain recombines TRBV20-1 with TRBJ1-1; tentatively, D is TRBD1 (5 bases). Per germline, CDR1 DFQATT and CDR2 SNEGSKA (reference sequence). Trimming stripped 5 bases from V and 6 bases from J, with 16 bases between. The CDR3 runs 13 residues. In nucleotides, the CDR3 is TGCAGTGCTGACTGGGACGCGGTGCCTGAAGCTTTCTTT. Its translation: CSADWDAVPEAFF.

Details on this clonotype: The germline gene is not matched at one end of the junction; a read error may be the cause. This chain joins TRBV20-1 and TRBJ1-2; D remains ambiguous. The CDR3 is 13 residues long. The V gene's germline CDR1 is DFQATT and CDR2 SNEGSKA (reference sequence). The chain's CDR3 is CSTRFLVRHGYTF. CDR3 sequence (DNA): TGCAGTACTAGATTCTTGGTGAGACATGGCTACACCTTC.